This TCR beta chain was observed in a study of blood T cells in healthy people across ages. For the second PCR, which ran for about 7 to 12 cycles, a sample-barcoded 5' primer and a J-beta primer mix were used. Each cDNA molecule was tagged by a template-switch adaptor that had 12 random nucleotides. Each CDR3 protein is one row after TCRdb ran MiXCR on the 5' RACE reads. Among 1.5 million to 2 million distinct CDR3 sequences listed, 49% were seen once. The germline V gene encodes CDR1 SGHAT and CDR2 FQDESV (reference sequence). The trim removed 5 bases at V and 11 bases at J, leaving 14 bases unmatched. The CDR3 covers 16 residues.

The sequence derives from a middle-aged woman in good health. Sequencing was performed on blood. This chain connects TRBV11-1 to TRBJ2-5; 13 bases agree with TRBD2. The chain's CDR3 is CASSVRLAGGYNEQYF. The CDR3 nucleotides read TGTGCCAGCAGCGTAAGACTAGCGGGGGGTTACAATGAGCAGTACTTC.